A selection of T cell receptor beta chains follows, all from one sample in a study of blood T cell repertoires in COVID-19. Using immunoSEQ multiplex PCR, the repertoire was profiled, and TCRdb retains in-frame clones only, with some absent. The data contain fewer than 200,000 clones, around 84% of them seen just once; the ten biggest clones take up about 3%. Source material: peripheral blood. The receptor set was obtained from a human donor with acute or convalescent COVID-19. The donor label of this sample is uncertain. CDR3s include the opening cysteine and the closing phenylalanine or tryptophan. A D gene is named only where the DNA matches it firmly. Not every row has a clone size; where given, it reads once, few, many or a size class.

>TRBJ1-2|-|TRBV5-1|TRBD1
CASSLTASGGTNYGYTF
TGCGCCAGCAGCTTGACGGCCTCAGGGGGAACTAACTATGGCTACACCTTC
>TRBJ2-2|-|TRBV9|-
CASSVGSANTGELFF
TGTGCCAGCAGCGTAGGTTCAGCGAACACCGGGGAGCTGTTTTTT
>TRBJ1-1|-|TRBV6-5|-
CASSLVQGNTEAFF
TGTGCCAGCAGCCTGGTACAGGGGAACACTGAAGCTTTCTTT
>TRBJ2-3|-|TRBV19|-
CASLRDGTSTDTQYF
TGTGCCTCCCTCCGGGATGGGACTAGCACAGATACGCAGTATTTT
>TRBJ1-5|once|TRBV6-5|TRBD1
CASSRTGLSNQPQHF
TGTGCCAGCAGTAGGACAGGGCTTAGCAATCAGCCCCAGCATTTT
>TRBJ1-4|-|TRBV7-8|TRBD1
CASSSLGQGGEKLFF
TGTGCCAGCAGCTCCTTGGGACAGGGTGGGGAAAAACTGTTTTTT
>TRBJ1-5|-|TRBV19|-
CASMGGVDNQPQHF
TGTGCCAGTATGGGGGGGGTTGACAATCAGCCCCAGCATTTT
>TRBJ2-5|-|TRBV19|-
CASSTYSKETQYF
TGTGCCAGTAGTACATATAGTAAGGAGACCCAGTACTTC
>TRBJ1-2|-|TRBV29-1|TRBD1
CSVTQGAGGYTF
TGCAGCGTGACACAGGGGGCAGGTGGCTACACCTTC
>TRBJ1-1|-|TRBV9|-
CASSVATAAEAFF
TGTGCCAGCAGCGTAGCGACAGCAGCTGAAGCTTTCTTT
>TRBJ1-4|-|TRBV5-1|-
CASSFGNEKLFF
TGCGCCAGCAGCTTCGGGAATGAAAAACTGTTTTTT
>TRBJ1-2|-|TRBV9|-
CASSPQTGYGYTF
TGTGCCAGCAGCCCCCAGACAGGCTATGGCTACACCTTC
>TRBJ1-1|once|TRBV9|TRBD1
CASSVAQGGEAFF
TGTGCCAGCAGCGTAGCCCAGGGGGGTGAAGCTTTCTTT
>TRBJ1-3|-|TRBV28|TRBD1
CASRTGTGAGNTIYF
TGTGCCAGCAGGACCGGGACAGGGGCTGGAAACACCATATATTTT
>TRBJ1-2|-|TRBV30|-
CAWSVQNYGYTF
TGTGCCTGGAGTGTACAAAACTATGGCTACACCTTC
>TRBJ1-5|-|TRBV5-1|-
CASSLGSGEAQPQHF
TGCGCCAGCAGCTTGGGTTCTGGGGAGGCTCAGCCCCAGCATTTT
>TRBJ2-7|few|TRBV4-2|-
CASSLVSGANEQYF
TGTGCCAGCAGCCTAGTTAGCGGCGCGAACGAGCAGTACTTC
>TRBJ1-2|-|TRBV30|-
CAWRREAGNYGYTF
TGTGCCTGGAGGCGAGAGGCGGGTAACTATGGCTACACCTTC
>TRBJ1-1|-|TRBV18|TRBD1
CASSLGTQGVNTEAFF
TGTGCCAGCTCTCTGGGGACTCAGGGGGTGAACACTGAAGCTTTCTTT
>TRBJ1-2|-|TRBV6-4|-
CASSDSRHGLGYTF
TGTGCCAGCAGTGACTCGAGACATGGGCTGGGCTACACCTTC
>TRBJ1-6|-|TRBV27|-
CASRGDTLYNSPLHF
TGTGCCAGCAGGGGGGACACCCTTTATAATTCACCCCTCCACTTT
>TRBJ1-2|-|TRBV11-2|TRBD1
CASREGAKHYGYTF
TGTGCCAGCAGGGAGGGGGCCAAGCACTATGGCTACACCTTC
>TRBJ2-2|-|TRBV12-5|TRBD2
CASGPSGAGELFF
TGTGCTAGTGGTCCTAGCGGGGCCGGGGAGCTGTTTTTT
>TRBJ2-7|many|TRBV30|TRBD1
CASTKTGGKYEQYF
TGTGCCTCGACTAAGACAGGGGGCAAGTACGAGCAGTACTTC
>TRBJ2-3|-|TRBV6-6|-
CASSYAGSTDTQYF
TGTGCCAGCAGTTACGCAGGTAGCACAGATACGCAGTATTTT
>TRBJ1-1|-|TRBV6-4|-
CASSDRTGTEAFF
TGTGCCAGCAGTGACCGCACGGGGACTGAAGCTTTCTTT
>TRBJ2-2|-|TRBV6-5|TRBD2
CASKRGDLNTGELFF
TGTGCCAGCAAACGGGGGGATCTAAACACCGGGGAGCTGTTTTTT
>TRBJ1-2|-|TRBV3-1/TRBV3-2|TRBD1
CASSQRDRGLYGYTF
TGTGCCAGCAGCCAAAGGGACAGGGGGCTTTATGGTTACACCTTC
>TRBJ1-2|once|TRBV6-4|TRBD1
CASSPGQAVDGYTF
TGTGCCAGCAGCCCGGGACAGGCAGTAGATGGCTACACCTTC
>TRBJ2-2|-|TRBV5-1|TRBD1
CASSFRTGHTGELFF
TGCGCCAGCAGCTTTAGGACAGGGCACACCGGGGAGCTGTTTTTT
>TRBJ2-3|few|TRBV25-1|-
CASRAGPDTQYF
TGTGCCAGCAGGGCAGGGCCAGATACGCAGTATTTT
>TRBJ1-2|few|TRBV5-1|TRBD1
CASSQRGTGLTFGGYTF
TGCGCCAGCAGCCAGAGAGGGACAGGGCTAACCTTTGGGGGCTACACCTTC
>TRBJ1-2|-|TRBV28|-
CASNQGYGYTF
TGTGCCAGCAACCAGGGCTATGGCTACACCTTC
>TRBJ1-4|-|TRBV5-1|TRBD1
CASSLVSKTGANEKLFF
TGCGCCAGCAGCTTGGTGAGTAAAACAGGGGCGAATGAAAAACTGTTTTTT
>TRBJ2-7|-|TRBV30|-
CAWESTFKTYEQYF
TGTGCCTGGGAATCGACATTTAAGACCTACGAGCAGTACTTC
>TRBJ2-1|-|TRBV7-2|TRBD2
CASSPKMGGGDNEQFF
TGTGCCAGCAGTCCAAAAATGGGGGGGGGAGACAATGAGCAGTTCTTC
>TRBJ1-2|-|TRBV27|-
CASSLNGVLNYGYTF
TGTGCCAGCAGTTTAAACGGGGTTCTTAACTATGGCTACACCTTC
>TRBJ1-5|-|TRBV15|-
CATSRDSGGDRPQHF
TGTGCCACCAGCAGAGATTCGGGGGGAGACCGGCCCCAGCATTTT
>TRBJ2-5|-|TRBV7-2|-
CASGTNQGETQYF
TGTGCCAGCGGGACAAATCAGGGGGAGACCCAGTACTTC
>TRBJ1-1|-|TRBV10-1|-
CASSAGGKGEAFF
TGCGCCAGCAGTGCGGGAGGGAAGGGTGAAGCTTTCTTT
>TRBJ2-3|-|TRBV7-2|-
CASSFSTDTQYF
TGTGCCAGCAGCTTCAGTACAGATACGCAGTATTTT
>TRBJ2-1|-|TRBV6-4|TRBD2
CASSDRLAGGQNEQFF
TGTGCCAGCAGTGACCGACTAGCGGGGGGGCAGAATGAGCAGTTCTTC
>TRBJ1-4|-|TRBV2|-
CASSELYSLPEKLFF
TGTGCCAGCAGTGAACTGTACAGTCTACCTGAAAAACTGTTTTTT
>TRBJ2-3|-|TRBV23-1|-
CASSQSGGGTDTQYF
TGCGCCAGCAGTCAATCGGGGGGAGGAACAGATACGCAGTATTTT
>TRBJ1-5|-|TRBV6-4|-
CASSDNLGGQPQHF
TGTGCCAGCAGTGACAATCTGGGGGGTCAGCCCCAGCATTTT
>TRBJ1-3|-|TRBV7-3|-
CASSSRPGNTIYF
TGTGCCAGCAGCTCCAGGCCCGGAAACACCATATATTTT
>TRBJ1-4|once|TRBV7-8|-
CASSLVGTTTNEKLFF
TGTGCCAGCAGCTTAGTAGGGACTACAACTAATGAAAAACTGTTTTTT
>TRBJ2-5|-|TRBV5-6|-
CASSFGEETQYF
TGTGCCAGCAGCTTCGGTGAGGAGACCCAGTACTTC
>TRBJ2-7|-|TRBV5-1|TRBD1
CASSYQNRDRGSYEQYF
TGCGCCAGCAGCTATCAGAACCGGGACAGGGGGTCCTACGAGCAGTACTTC
>TRBJ2-7|-|TRBV12-3/TRBV12-4|-
CASSLGLEGEQYF
TGTGCCAGCAGTTTGGGCCTCGAGGGCGAGCAGTACTTC